The 28 T cell receptor beta chains below were found in one sample sequenced in a study of T cells in Graves' hyperthyroidism and ophthalmopathy. Researchers amplified the TCR beta CDR3 regions from RNA transcripts. TCR CDR3 underwent first-round RT-PCR with the HTBI primer set. TCRdb itself ran the multiplex PCR reads through MiXCR, one entry per CDR3 protein. This table holds about 590,000 distinct CDR3 sequences, more than 15% found once. What was sequenced was blood. The receptors were sampled from a woman aged 25-40 years with Graves' hyperthyroidism.

This clonotype was observed many times. The chain recombines TRBV20-1 with TRBJ2-7; the D gene is possibly TRBD1 (5 bases). From germline, CDR1 is DFQATT and CDR2 SNEGSKA (reference sequence). The CDR3 extends over 11 amino acids. Trimming stripped 4 bases from V and 3 bases from J, with 7 bases between. CDR3 amino acids: CSAKDSYEQYF. The CDR3 nucleotides are TGCAGTGCTAAAGACAGCTACGAGCAGTACTTC.

The CDR3 DNA reads TGTGCCGCCAAAGGGGCAGGGGGCAAGTACGAGCAGTACTTC. Protein: CAAKGAGGKYEQYF. The genes are TRBV7-2 and TRBJ2-7; TRBD1 matches at 8 bases. The junction had 13 bases not matched to a gene; V was cut back by 11 bases and J by 4 bases. This CDR3 comprises 14 residues. Germline V gene lookup returns CDR1 SGHTA and CDR2 FQGNSA.

There are many counts of this clonotype. The J gene is TRBJ2-7, the V gene TRBV20-1; 7 nucleotides align to TRBD2. Germline lookup yields CDR1 DFQATT and CDR2 SNEGSKA (reference sequence). J was trimmed by 4 bases and V by 3 bases; bases with no gene match: 6. This CDR3 is 13 amino acids long. The CDR3 sequence: CSARRGSSYEQYF. CDR3 nucleotides: TGCAGTGCTAGGCGCGGGAGCTCGTACGAGCAGTACTTC.

This clonotype was counted a few times. The J gene is TRBJ1-5, the V gene TRBV6-1; D unresolved. CDR3 length: 16 amino acids. Germline V gene sequence: CDR1 MNHNS, CDR2 SASEGT. Between the trimmed V and J ends, which lost 0 bases and 3 bases, there was a span of 12 bases. CDR3 sequence reads: CASSEAHKEANQPQHF. The CDR3 DNA reads TGTGCCAGCAGTGAAGCCCACAAGGAGGCCAATCAGCCCCAGCATTTT.

V gene TRBV12-3 or TRBV12-4 combines with J gene TRBJ1-2; D gene uncertain. The length of the CDR3 is 14 residues. The V end was cut by 8 bases, the J end by 4 bases, with 17 bases between. Here the CDR3 DNA reads TGTGCCAGCTTAAACCGGGCCACTAGCTATGGCTACACCTTC. Translating gives CASLNRATSYGYTF.

This clonotype was counted only a few times. The V and J genes are TRBV4-1 and TRBJ1-1, with a weak D call TRBD1 (5 bases). Looked up from germline, CDR1 is MGHRA and CDR2 is YSYEKL. This CDR3 is built from 15 residues. Trimming left V 3 bases short and J 0 bases short, with 11 bases between. CDR3 coding DNA: TGCGCCAGCAGCCATTTGGGGCAGTTGAACACTGAAGCTTTCTTT. It translates to CASSHLGQLNTEAFF.

This clonotype was counted at least ten times. The chain combines TRBV11-2 with TRBJ2-4; 8 bases are a match to TRBD2. Trimming removed 0 bases from V and 0 bases from J; junction bases left unmatched: 4. This CDR3 has 17 residues. The V gene's germline CDR1 is SGHAT and CDR2 FQNNGV. This CDR3 reads CASSLDTLAGAKNIQYF. The CDR3 nucleotides are TGTGCCAGCAGCTTAGATACCCTAGCGGGAGCCAAAAACATTCAGTACTTC. Using reference TRBV11-2 and TRBJ2-4 for the parts outside the CDR3, the full variable domain is EAGVAQSPRYKIIEKRQSVAFWCNPISGHATLYWYQQILGQGPKLLIQFQNNGVVDDSQLPKDRFSAERLKGVDSTLKIQPAKLEDSAVYLCASSLDTLAGAKNIQYFGAGTRLSVL.

Only a few counts were recorded for this clonotype. A much larger clone differs by one base, so this may be a read error. The genes are TRBV30 and TRBJ1-1; D is perhaps TRBD1 (5 bases). The CDR3 has 12 amino acids. CDR1 and CDR2 (germline): GTSNPN, SVGIG (reference sequence). The V end was cut by 4 bases, the J end by 5 bases, with 11 bases between. In DNA form, the CDR3 reads TGTGCCTGGAATGACAGAACAACTGAAGCTTTCTTT. Its protein product is CAWNDRTTEAFF.

In this sample, this clonotype turned up a few times. The chain is built from TRBV5-1 and TRBJ2-2; D is unclear. Trimming cost V 7 bases and J 6 bases, with 10 bases left between them. Germline CDR1 SGHRS, CDR2 YFSETQ. The CDR3 has 12 residues. DNA of the CDR3: TGCGCCAGCCGAGAAATTCCCGGGGAGCTGTTTTTT. As protein: CASREIPGELFF.

V usage is TRBV9 and J usage is TRBJ2-7; 9 bases fit TRBD2. V shed 4 bases, J shed 2 bases, and the junction held 10 bases outside the gene matches. Looked up from germline, CDR1 is SGDLS and CDR2 is YYNGEE. The CDR3 is 16 amino acids. The CDR3 loop is CASSFIYERGAYEQYF. CDR3 DNA sequence: TGTGCCAGCAGCTTCATTTACGAGCGGGGGGCCTACGAGCAGTACTTC.

This clonotype has more than one count but fewer than ten. V is TRBV6-6 and J is TRBJ1-6; D may be TRBD1 (5 bases). The CDR3 is made up of 15 amino acids. Per the germline V gene, CDR1 is MNHNY and CDR2 is SVGAGI (reference sequence). Trimming removed 0 bases at V and 4 bases at J, with 7 bases between. CDR3 coding DNA: TGTGCCAGCAGTTACTCGGGGCAGTATAATTCACCCCTCCACTTT. Residues: CASSYSGQYNSPLHF.

This clonotype was detected ten times or more. The chain is built from TRBV7-2 and TRBJ1-5, with 8 bases identical to TRBD1. This CDR3 is 15 amino acids long. Germline V lookup: CDR1 SGHTA, CDR2 FQGNSA. After removal of 0 bases from V and 5 bases from J, the junction contained 3 bases not matched to a gene. This CDR3 is CASSLAQGAHQPQHF. In DNA, the CDR3 is TGTGCCAGCAGCTTAGCGCAGGGGGCGCATCAGCCCCAGCATTTT.

This clonotype occurred many times. The chain links TRBV5-1 to TRBJ1-4; TRBD1 is a possible D gene (6 bases). The V end was cut by 3 bases, the J end by 8 bases, with 20 bases between. Germline V lookup: CDR1 SGHRS, CDR2 YFSETQ. CDR3 size: 16 residues. The CDR3 bases are TGCGCCAGCAGCTCTGGAGGCCCGGGGGCAGGAGAAAAACTGTTTTTT. It codes for CASSSGGPGAGEKLFF. The complete variable domain, with remaining parts taken from reference TRBV5-1 and TRBJ1-4, reads KAGVTQTPRYLIKTRGQQVTLSCSPISGHRSVSWYQQTPGQGLQFLFEYFSETQRNKGNFPGRFSGRQFSNSRSEMNVSTLELGDSALYLCASSSGGPGAGEKLFFGSGTQLSVL.

With respect to this clonotype: This may come from a read error, since a much larger clone is one base off. Because it lacks the conserved phenylalanine or tryptophan at the end, this CDR3 is likely a read error. The chain employs TRBV20-1 and TRBJ2-5, with 14 bases that match TRBD2. There are 18 residues in the CDR3. The junction had 15 bases not matched to a gene; V was cut back by 4 bases and J by 5 bases. Germline CDR1 reads DFQATT; CDR2 reads SNEGSKA (reference sequence). The CDR3 DNA reads TGCAGTGCTACCTCCGGGACTAGCGGGAGTATTTTTGGGGAGACCCAGTACATC. This gives the protein CSATSGTSGSIFGETQYI.

The sample holds many counts of this clonotype. This chain connects TRBV11-2 to TRBJ2-5; D possibly corresponds to TRBD2 (6 bases). Germline assignment: CDR1 SGHAT and CDR2 FQNNGV. This CDR3 region has 15 residues. Trimming pared 5 bases from V and 7 bases from J, leaving 20 bases between. CDR3 sequence reads: CASSPIKGRGLTQYF. CDR3 in DNA: TGTGCCAGCAGCCCAATAAAGGGGCGGGGTCTGACCCAGTACTTC.

This clonotype occurred many times. The CDR3 coding sequence is TGTGCCAGCAGTCGGGAAGGGGGTCTTGTCGGGTACGAGCAGTACTTC. This gives the protein CASSREGGLVGYEQYF. The chain carries TRBV6-1 and TRBJ2-7; a possible D gene is TRBD1 (6 bases). V was clipped by 5 bases and J by 4 bases, with 21 bases between them. Germline lookup yields CDR1 MNHNS and CDR2 SASEGT. The CDR3 length is 16 residues.

The table lists this clonotype with many counts. The chain couples TRBV30 to TRBJ1-3; no firm D call. Trimming cost V 0 bases and J 2 bases, with 5 bases left between them. CDR3 length: 13 amino acids. The germline CDR1 and CDR2 sequences are GTSNPN and SVGIG (reference sequence). CDR3 loop: CAWSVSAGNTIYF. DNA for the CDR3: TGTGCCTGGAGTGTAAGTGCTGGAAACACCATATATTTT.

The chain is built from TRBV29-1 and TRBJ2-3; D unresolved. Germline V gene sequence: CDR1 SQVTM, CDR2 ANQGSEA. The CDR3 consists of 12 residues. V lost 0 bases and J 4 bases, leaving 5 bases between the germline ends. In DNA, the CDR3 is TGCAGCGTTGAAGATCCCGCAGATACGCAGTATTTT. This translates into CSVEDPADTQYF.

Ten or more counts support this clonotype. The chain employs TRBV2 and TRBJ1-2, with no clear D. V was trimmed by 6 bases and J by 4 bases, leaving 15 bases between them. CDR3 length: 14 residues. CDR1 and CDR2 (germline): SNHLY, FYNNEI. The CDR3 loop is CASSPGALGYGYTF. In nucleotides, the CDR3 is TGTGCCAGCAGCCCGGGAGCCCTCGGCTATGGCTACACCTTC. The full variable domain, with the rest looked up from reference TRBV2 and TRBJ1-2, is EPEVTQTPSHQVTQMGQEVILRCVPISNHLYFYWYRQILGQKVEFLVSFYNNEISEKSEIFDDQFSVERPDGSNFTLKIRSTKLEDSAMYFCASSPGALGYGYTFGSGTRLTVV.

J is TRBJ1-6 and V is TRBV6-2 or TRBV6-3; D gene ambiguous. The V and J ends lost 11 bases and 9 bases respectively, with 17 bases between them. This CDR3 has 13 amino acids. Germline CDR1 and CDR2: MNHEY and SVGEGT. CDR3 sequence reads: CAGDHAEGSPLHF. As DNA, the CDR3 is TGTGCCGGCGACCACGCAGAGGGTTCACCCCTCCACTTT.

This clonotype has only a few counts. The chain is built from TRBV5-1 and TRBJ2-1; D is perhaps TRBD2 (6 bases). Trimming took 4 bases from V and 2 from J, leaving 22 bases between them. The length of the CDR3 is 18 residues. Germline loops: CDR1 SGHRS, CDR2 YFSETQ. DNA for the CDR3: TGCGCCAGCAGCCGACCGGCCCCCTATAGCGGCCCCTACAATGAGCAGTTCTTC. This translates into CASSRPAPYSGPYNEQFF.

V gene TRBV28 combines with J gene TRBJ2-3; tentatively, D is TRBD2 (5 bases). CDR3 length: 15 amino acids. Germline loops: CDR1 MDHEN, CDR2 SYDVKM. Trimming took 5 bases from V and 2 from J, leaving 14 bases between them. The CDR3, as DNA: TGTGCCAGCAGTGACTCCGGGGATCTCACAGATACGCAGTATTTT. Its translation: CASSDSGDLTDTQYF. Full variable domain (rest looked up from reference TRBV28 and TRBJ2-3): DVKVTQSSRYLVKRTGEKVFLECVQDMDHENMFWYRQDPGLGLRLIYFSYDVKMKEKGDIPEGYSVSREKKERFSLILESASTNQTSMYLCASSDSGDLTDTQYFGPGTRLTVL.

The chain couples TRBV5-5 to TRBJ2-7; D remains unclear. The germline V gene has CDR1 SGHKS and CDR2 YYEKEE (reference sequence). The ends were cut back, 0 bases at V and 6 bases at J, with 10 bases in the middle. The length of the CDR3 is 13 residues. DNA for the CDR3: TGTGCCAGCAGCTTGGACCCTTACCTCGAGCAGTACTTC. Translating gives CASSLDPYLEQYF.

This rearrangement joins TRBV4-3 to TRBJ1-4, with D perhaps TRBD1 (5 bases). The germline V and J ends were trimmed by 0 bases and 10 bases, with 18 bases remaining between them. The length of the CDR3 is 16 residues. Germline V CDR1 and CDR2: LGHNA, YSLEER. CDR3 DNA: TGCGCCAGCAGCCAAGATGGAAGGGGCGGTAGGGGAAAACTGTTTTTT. It specifies CASSQDGRGGRGKLFF.

This clonotype occurred a few times. The chain employs TRBV7-9 and TRBJ2-2; tentative D call: TRBD1 (5 bases). The germline V gene has CDR1 SEHNR and CDR2 FQNEAQ (reference sequence). The CDR3 is made up of 14 amino acids. The V and J ends lost 3 bases and 4 bases respectively, with 9 bases between them. CDR3: CASSFLRGTGELFF. CDR3 coding DNA: TGTGCCAGCAGCTTTTTAAGGGGCACCGGGGAGCTGTTTTTT.

The CDR3 DNA follows: TGTGCCAGCTCACCGGTGGGATCTAACTATGGCTACACCTTC. This encodes CASSPVGSNYGYTF. This rearrangement joins TRBV18 to TRBJ1-2; D is unclear. This CDR3 comprises 14 residues. Trimming left V 3 bases short and J 0 bases short, with 8 bases between. CDR1 is KGHSH, CDR2 LQKENI, per germline.

This clonotype was observed many times. CDR3 coding DNA: TGCAGCGCCTTACAGGGAGACTACAATGAGCAGTTCTTC. Its translation: CSALQGDYNEQFF. The V and J genes are TRBV29-1 and TRBJ2-1, with a tentative D call TRBD1 (6 bases). There are 13 residues in the CDR3. V lost 7 bases, J lost 3 bases, and 13 bases lay in between. Germline V gene lookup returns CDR1 SQVTM and CDR2 ANQGSEA.

This clonotype occurred many times. The J gene is TRBJ2-7, the V gene TRBV27, with D perhaps TRBD1 or TRBD2 (5 bases each). CDR1 MNHEY and CDR2 SMNVEV come from the germline V gene (reference sequence). This CDR3 has 13 residues. Trimming shortened V by 4 bases and J by 7 bases, and 14 bases separated the two germline ends. CDR3 DNA: TGTGCCAGCAGTTGGGGACGGTTTAGGGAGCAGTACTTC. This gives the protein CASSWGRFREQYF.